This TCR beta chain came from a study of OX40 agonist ivuxolimab in advanced cancers. Study-wide background: A male proportion of about 80% was recorded, with mean age about 54 years and range roughly 23 to 79.

Turning to this clone: Its antigen is still unknown.

Study-wide results and limits: Clonal expansion was seen in CD4+ and CD8+ blood T cells by week 6 at 0.1 to 3.0 mg/kg.

V trimming: 6 bases; J trimming: 6 bases; junction bases outside the gene matches: 10. Per the germline V gene, CDR1 is MNHNY and CDR2 is SVGAGI (reference sequence). This CDR3 region has 15 residues. The method was immunoSEQ multiplex PCR; TCRdb's version includes in-frame clones alone and lacks a portion of them. The sample carries 55,000 to 80,000 clones, 92% recorded once. The clonotype originates from an adult with an advanced solid tumor such as melanoma, head and neck, liver or kidney cancer. This rearrangement joins TRBV6-6 to TRBJ2-3; 9 bases fit TRBD1. The sample was CD4+ or CD8+ T cells sorted from blood, taken in a trial of the OX40 agonist ivuxolimab. CDR3 protein: CASRSGQGHWDTQYF. In nucleotides, the CDR3 is TGTGCCAGCAGATCCGGACAGGGGCATTGGGATACGCAGTATTTT.